This TCR beta chain was captured in a study of neurological immune-mediated disorders. Time point meaning: technical triplicate 2. TCRdb reprocessed the 5' RACE reads via MiXCR and lists one record per CDR3 protein. The table lists more than 55,000 distinct CDR3 sequences, under 30% of them singletons. This clonotype was recorded many times. V lost 1 base and J 8 bases, leaving 14 bases between the germline ends. From germline, CDR1 is SGHTA and CDR2 FQGNSA. The CDR3 has 14 amino acids. This TCR was sampled from a man aged 55 to 69 with HTLV-1-associated myelopathy (HAM/TSP). Specimen: PBMCs. The genes are TRBV7-2 and TRBJ1-2; maybe TRBD1 (6 bases). The DNA of the CDR3 is TGTGCCAGCAGCTTAGAGGCAGGGGTGAGAGGCTACACCTTC. Protein product: CASSLEAGVRGYTF.